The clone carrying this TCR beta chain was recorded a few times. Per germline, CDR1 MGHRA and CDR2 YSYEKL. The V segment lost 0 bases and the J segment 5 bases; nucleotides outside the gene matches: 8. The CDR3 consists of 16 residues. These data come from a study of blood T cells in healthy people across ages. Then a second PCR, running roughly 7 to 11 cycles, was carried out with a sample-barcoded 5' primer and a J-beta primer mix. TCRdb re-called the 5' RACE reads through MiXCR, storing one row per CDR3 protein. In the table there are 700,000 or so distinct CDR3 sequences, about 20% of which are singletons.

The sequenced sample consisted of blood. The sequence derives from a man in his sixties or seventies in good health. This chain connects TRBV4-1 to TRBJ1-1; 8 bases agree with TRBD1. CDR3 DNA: TGCGCCAGCAGCCAAGATACCAGGACAGGGCGGACTGAAGCTTTCTTT. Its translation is CASSQDTRTGRTEAFF.